This section outlines one T cell receptor (beta chain) sequence together with its context. The antigen is undetermined. This sample is drawn from a study of OX40 agonist ivuxolimab in advanced cancers. Study-wide context: Dose-escalation patients had hepatocellular carcinoma, melanoma, renal cell or head and neck cancer. General study findings and limits: Doses of 0.1 to 3.0 mg/kg were accompanied by clonal expansion of CD4+ and CD8+ blood T cells by week 6.

Profiling relied on immunoSEQ multiplex PCR, and the TCRdb table lists in-frame clones only, not all of them. The sample comprises over 75,000 clones, around 85% of which are singletons, and approximately 1.5% rests with the top ten. V lost 5 bases, J lost 2 bases, and 8 bases stayed unmatched. Looked up from germline, CDR1 is MDHEN and CDR2 is SYDVKM. The CDR3 contains 16 residues. The source is an adult with an advanced solid tumor such as melanoma, head and neck, liver or kidney cancer. This chain links TRBV28 with TRBJ1-5; the match to TRBD1 covers 8 bases. The sequences come from CD4+ or CD8+ T cells sorted from blood, collected in a trial of the OX40 agonist ivuxolimab. CDR3 nucleotide sequence: TGTGCCAGCAGTCTAGACAGGGGAGGGGGCAATCAGCCCCAGCATTTT. Translating gives CASSLDRGGGNQPQHF.